Each of the 32 T cell receptor beta chains below was sequenced from the same sample in a study of T cells after posttransplantation cyclophosphamide. Produced via immunoSEQ multiplex PCR; TCRdb's table is partial and in-frame only. Here the sample spans some 3,000 clones, around 95% being singletons. Sequencing used naive CD8+ T cells sorted from PBMCs. All receptors derive from a woman between 45 and 60 years old in good health and a related stem cell transplant donor.

V and J are TRBV21-1 and TRBJ2-7; the tabulated D call, TRBD2, remains unverified against the DNA. TRBV21-1 is flagged as a pseudogene. This CDR3 is 18 amino acids long. Here the CDR3 DNA reads TGTGCCAGCAGTCGGAGGGAGCGGGAGGGCCGCTTAACCCACGAGCAGTACTTC. Translation gives CASSRREREGRLTHEQYF.

The chain couples TRBV27 to TRBJ2-6; maybe TRBD1 (5 bases). The CDR3 sequence is 15 residues long. Trimming pared 5 bases from V and 3 bases from J, leaving 11 bases between. The germline CDR1 and CDR2 sequences are MNHEY and SMNVEV (reference sequence). CDR3 region: CASSTQVRGANVLTF. In DNA form, the CDR3 reads TGTGCCAGCAGTACACAGGTACGTGGGGCCAACGTCCTGACTTTC.

This clone was detected only once. This chain uses TRBV28 with TRBJ1-2; D ambiguous. Germline-derived CDR1 and CDR2 are MDHEN and SYDVKM. CDR3 length equals 14 residues. V was trimmed by 3 bases and J by 9 bases, leaving 17 bases between them. CDR3 loop: CASSFLAGSPRYTF. The CDR3 DNA reads as TGTGCCAGCAGTTTTTTGGCCGGGAGCCCTCGCTACACCTTC.

The V and J genes are TRBV6-1 and TRBJ1-2; D gene uncertain. The CDR3 is 17 amino acids. The germline V gene encodes CDR1 MNHNS and CDR2 SASEGT. V was shortened by 1 base and J by 0 bases, with 15 bases between the two germline ends. The CDR3 bases are TGTGCCAGCAGTGAAGGCGCTCCTTCCCTAGCTAACTATGGCTACACCTTC. Translation gives CASSEGAPSLANYGYTF.

The genes are TRBV9 and TRBJ2-7; no reliable D call. Germline V gene sequence: CDR1 SGDLS, CDR2 YYNGEE. V lost 2 bases to trimming and J lost 3 bases, with 6 bases between them. This CDR3 has 12 amino acids. The CDR3 region is CASSVRNYEQYF. The CDR3 region has the DNA TGTGCCAGCAGCGTTCGTAACTACGAGCAGTACTTC.

The chain uses TRBV27 and TRBJ2-4; 13 nucleotides agree with TRBD2. This CDR3 contains 17 residues. Per the germline V gene, CDR1 is MNHEY and CDR2 is SMNVEV (reference sequence). V trimming: 4 bases; J trimming: 4 bases; junction bases outside the gene matches: 7. CDR3 amino acids: CASSWTSGSGYKNIQYF. The DNA for the CDR3 is TGTGCCAGCAGTTGGACTAGCGGGAGTGGTTATAAAAACATTCAGTACTTC.

The chain combines TRBV29-1 with TRBJ2-1; TRBD2 is a possible D gene (6 bases). With 6 bases removed from V and 0 bases from J, the gap between germline ends came to 12 bases. The CDR3 is 14 amino acids. Germline V gene lookup returns CDR1 SQVTM and CDR2 ANQGSEA. The chain's CDR3 is CSVPGGSSYNEQFF. CDR3 DNA sequence: TGCAGCGTCCCCGGAGGGAGCTCCTACAATGAGCAGTTCTTC.

The chain recombines TRBV27 with TRBJ1-5, with D possibly matching TRBD1 (6 bases). Per the germline V gene, CDR1 is MNHEY and CDR2 is SMNVEV (reference sequence). The ends were cut back, 7 bases at V and 2 bases at J, with 18 bases in the middle. The CDR3 is made up of 16 amino acids. The DNA of the CDR3 is TGTGCCAGCACCCTTATCGGGGGGCTGGGCAATCAGCCCCAGCATTTT. It specifies CASTLIGGLGNQPQHF.

The chain has TRBV5-1 and TRBJ1-2, with 7 bases lining up with TRBD1. The CDR3 spans 15 residues. The V and J ends lost 0 bases and 6 bases, in that order; junction bases with no gene match: 8. CDR1 is SGHRS, CDR2 YFSETQ, per germline. This CDR3 is CASSLEQGTQNGYTF. CDR3 coding DNA: TGCGCCAGCAGCTTGGAACAGGGGACCCAAAATGGCTACACCTTC.

The J gene is TRBJ2-7, the V gene TRBV10-2; D is perhaps TRBD1 (6 bases). The V gene lost 8 bases and the J gene lost 2 bases, with 10 bases spanning the gap. CDR1 is WSHSY, CDR2 SAAADI, per germline. This CDR3 has 12 amino acids. CDR3 loop: CASRDIAYEQYF. The CDR3, as DNA: TGCGCCAGCCGGGACATCGCCTACGAGCAGTACTTC.

The genes are TRBV30 and TRBJ2-7; possibly TRBD1 for D (6 bases). The V end was cut by 4 bases, the J end by 3 bases, with 16 bases between. This CDR3 has 14 amino acids. The germline CDR1 and CDR2 sequences are GTSNPN and SVGIG (reference sequence). CDR3 sequence reads: CAWTKSGQFYEQYF. The CDR3 region has the DNA TGTGCCTGGACCAAAAGCGGACAGTTCTACGAGCAGTACTTC.

The gene calls are TRBV19 and TRBJ2-7; 10 nucleotides align to TRBD1. The J segment lost 3 bases and the V segment lost 9 bases, leaving 17 bases of the junction unmatched. Germline-derived CDR1 and CDR2 are LNHDA and SQIVND (reference sequence). There are 17 residues in the CDR3. For the CDR3, the DNA is TGTGCCAGCCTCCCCCCCCGCGACAGGGGGCTGGGCTACGAGCAGTACTTC. Translating it yields CASLPPRDRGLGYEQYF.

The rearrangement joins TRBV4-1 to TRBJ2-2; D remains unclear. In germline, CDR1 is MGHRA, CDR2 YSYEKL. V was cut by 2 bases and J by 7 bases, with 8 bases left in between. This CDR3 is built from 13 residues. CDR3 DNA sequence: TGCGCCAGCAGCCAAATAGTGAGCGGGGAGCTGTTTTTT. Translating it yields CASSQIVSGELFF.

This clone was counted between two and nine times. This sequence joins TRBV13 and TRBJ2-1; 10 positions agree with TRBD2. Trimming cost V 5 bases and J 4 bases; bases outside gene matches: 5. The CDR3 covers 15 residues. Germline assignment: CDR1 PRHDT and CDR2 FYEKMQ (reference sequence). CDR3 sequence (DNA): TGTGCCAGCAGCCTCCTAGCGGGGGATTACAATGAGCAGTTCTTC. Amino acids: CASSLLAGDYNEQFF.

CDR3 amino acids: CASSEFSGPSTDTQYF. In nucleotides, the CDR3 is TGTGCCAGCAGCGAGTTTAGCGGGCCGAGCACAGATACGCAGTATTTT. V usage is TRBV9 and J usage is TRBJ2-3, with 7 bases that match TRBD2. The V gene's germline CDR1 is SGDLS and CDR2 YYNGEE. J gave up 0 bases and V 3 bases, and 7 bases lay outside the gene matches. The CDR3 is 16 amino acids.

V usage is TRBV29-1 and J usage is TRBJ2-1; TRBD2 is a possible D gene (6 bases). With 2 bases removed from V and 5 bases from J, the gap between germline ends came to 13 bases. This CDR3 contains 14 residues. Germline CDR1 SQVTM, CDR2 ANQGSEA. The CDR3 loop is CSVEWRDGNNEQFF. The CDR3 nucleotides read TGCAGCGTTGAATGGCGGGACGGGAACAATGAGCAGTTCTTC.

The chain combines TRBV11-2 with TRBJ1-5, with 10 bases lining up with TRBD1. Germline V gene lookup returns CDR1 SGHAT and CDR2 FQNNGV. J was trimmed by 7 bases and V by 4 bases; bases with no gene match: 4. This CDR3 comprises 14 residues. CDR3 sequence reads: CASSSWTGGQPQHF. DNA for the CDR3: TGTGCCAGCAGCTCCTGGACAGGGGGACAGCCCCAGCATTTT. The full variable domain, rest sourced from reference TRBV11-2 and TRBJ1-5, is EAGVAQSPRYKIIEKRQSVAFWCNPISGHATLYWYQQILGQGPKLLIQFQNNGVVDDSQLPKDRFSAERLKGVDSTLKIQPAKLEDSAVYLCASSSWTGGQPQHFGDGTRLSIL.

This clone was counted only a few times. The J gene is TRBJ2-7, the V gene TRBV19; D is ambiguous. The V end was cut by 6 bases, the J end by 0 bases, with 12 bases between. Germline V gene data show CDR1 as LNHDA and CDR2 as SQIVND (reference sequence). The CDR3 spans 14 residues. The CDR3 spells CASSLTGSSYEQYF. CDR3 sequence (DNA): TGTGCCAGTAGCCTAACGGGTAGCTCCTACGAGCAGTACTTC.

This CDR3 is CASSSQGLSSYNEQFF. CDR3 in DNA: TGTGCCAGTAGTTCCCAGGGGTTGAGCTCCTACAATGAGCAGTTCTTC. The chain joins TRBV19 to TRBJ2-1; TRBD1 is a possible D gene (6 bases). The CDR3 sequence is 16 residues long. The V end lost 5 bases, the J end lost 0 bases, and 14 bases lay between the germline ends. Germline V gene data show CDR1 as LNHDA and CDR2 as SQIVND (reference sequence).

This chain uses TRBV28 with TRBJ1-3; 7 positions match TRBD1. The junction had 9 bases not matched to a gene; V was cut back by 7 bases and J by 0 bases. The germline V gene encodes CDR1 MDHEN and CDR2 SYDVKM. CDR3 length: 16 residues. The CDR3 coding sequence is TGTGCCAGCACCCCCCGAGGACAGGTCTCTGGAAACACCATATATTTT. As protein: CASTPRGQVSGNTIYF.

V and J are TRBV7-9 and TRBJ2-1; 12 bases are shared with TRBD2. The germline CDR1 and CDR2 sequences are SEHNR and FQNEAQ (reference sequence). This CDR3 region has 17 residues. The J segment lost 5 bases and the V segment lost 1 base, leaving 6 bases of the junction unmatched. CDR3 residues: CASSLDWPSGRDNEQFF. The CDR3 DNA reads TGTGCCAGCAGCTTAGATTGGCCTAGCGGGAGGGACAATGAGCAGTTCTTC.

CDR3 protein: CASSGGDRGPVGGYTF. The CDR3, as DNA: TGTGCCAGCAGCGGAGGAGACAGGGGGCCTGTGGGAGGCTACACCTTC. The V and J genes are TRBV9 and TRBJ1-2, with 10 positions matching TRBD1. CDR3 size: 16 residues. Germline V gives CDR1 SGDLS, CDR2 YYNGEE. Germline trimming cut 3 bases from V and 8 bases from J; bases unmatched to any gene: 13.

V usage is TRBV30 and J usage is TRBJ2-7; TRBD2 matches 7 bases. The germline V gene has CDR1 GTSNPN and CDR2 SVGIG (reference sequence). With 7 bases clipped from V and 4 bases from J, the junction kept 7 bases outside the gene matches. This CDR3 has 12 amino acids. CDR3 nucleotides: TGTGCCTCGATCGTCGGGGGGTACGAGCAGTACTTC. Its protein product is CASIVGGYEQYF.

V usage is TRBV28 and J usage is TRBJ2-7; 12 bases fit TRBD2. The CDR3 has 21 residues. Germline V gene lookup returns CDR1 MDHEN and CDR2 SYDVKM. Trimming at V came to 5 bases and at J to 0 bases, leaving 20 bases not matched to a gene. The CDR3 is CASSKGPLLGLAGSDSYEQYF. The CDR3 DNA sequence: TGTGCCAGCAGTAAAGGACCACTCCTCGGACTAGCGGGATCCGACTCCTACGAGCAGTACTTC. The variable domain in full, completed from reference TRBV28 and TRBJ2-7, reads DVKVTQSSRYLVKRTGEKVFLECVQDMDHENMFWYRQDPGLGLRLIYFSYDVKMKEKGDIPEGYSVSREKKERFSLILESASTNQTSMYLCASSKGPLLGLAGSDSYEQYFGPGTRLTVT.

This clone was seen just once. The chain couples TRBV28 to TRBJ2-5; 14 positions agree with TRBD2. The CDR3 loop spans 16 amino acids. The junction had 6 bases not matched to a gene; V was cut back by 4 bases and J by 5 bases. Germline values: CDR1 MDHEN, CDR2 SYDVKM. CDR3 in amino acids: CASSSGLAGGTETQYF. The CDR3 bases are TGTGCCAGCAGTTCTGGACTAGCGGGAGGCACGGAGACCCAGTACTTC.

This clone was seen only once. J is TRBJ1-4 and V is TRBV14; D gene uncertain. Trimming took off 10 bases at V and 5 bases at J, with 17 bases between the two ends. Per germline, CDR1 SGHDN and CDR2 FVKESK. There are 14 residues in the CDR3. The CDR3, as DNA: TGTGCCACCAGGCGGAGGGCAAAGAATGAAAAACTGTTTTTT. This encodes CATRRRAKNEKLFF.

V is TRBV16 and J is TRBJ2-1, with D uncertain. V lost 0 bases and J 6 bases, leaving 9 bases between the germline ends. The CDR3 is made up of 14 amino acids. The germline V gene has CDR1 KGHSY and CDR2 FQNENV. The CDR3 DNA is TGTGCCAGCAGCCAATCAACAAATTTCAATGAGCAGTTCTTC. This encodes CASSQSTNFNEQFF.

The rearrangement joins TRBV15 to TRBJ2-1, with D perhaps TRBD2 (6 bases). V was clipped by 4 bases and J by 12 bases, with 22 bases between them. CDR3 length: 15 amino acids. Germline lookup yields CDR1 LNHNV and CDR2 YYDKDF (reference sequence). CDR3 loop: CATSTEVGLEEGQFF. The CDR3 nucleotides are TGTGCCACCAGCACGGAGGTTGGCTTAGAGGAGGGGCAGTTCTTC. Full variable domain (rest looked up from reference TRBV15 and TRBJ2-1): DAMVIQNPRYQVTQFGKPVTLSCSQTLNHNVMYWYQQKSSQAPKLLFHYYDKDFNNEADTPDNFQSRRPNTSFCFLDIRSPGLGDTAMYLCATSTEVGLEEGQFFGPGTRLTVL.

The J gene is TRBJ2-2, the V gene TRBV13, with D possibly matching TRBD2 (5 bases). V was pared by 4 bases and J by 4 bases, with 13 bases between. The germline V gene encodes CDR1 PRHDT and CDR2 FYEKMQ (reference sequence). This CDR3 has 15 residues. The CDR3 reads CASSSDSAPTGELFF. The CDR3 DNA reads TGTGCCAGCAGCTCGGACTCAGCCCCCACCGGGGAGCTGTTTTTT.

This clone showed up just once. The chain has TRBV27 and TRBJ2-1; D unclear. CDR3 length: 14 amino acids. The V gene's germline CDR1 is MNHEY and CDR2 SMNVEV (reference sequence). The V end lost 3 bases, the J end lost 1 base, and 7 bases lay between the germline ends. This CDR3 is CASSFLGSYNEQFF. The CDR3 DNA sequence: TGTGCCAGCAGTTTTCTAGGATCCTACAATGAGCAGTTCTTC.

The V gene is TRBV5-4, the J gene TRBJ2-2, with TRBD1 as a possible D gene (6 bases). Germline V CDR1 and CDR2: SGHNT, YYREEE (reference sequence). Trimming stripped 0 bases from V and 7 bases from J, with 16 bases between. The length of the CDR3 is 16 residues. Written as DNA, the CDR3 is TGTGCCAGCAGCTTGGTGGCAGGGGAATATGTCGGGGAGCTGTTTTTT. Amino acid sequence: CASSLVAGEYVGELFF.

J is TRBJ2-1 and V is TRBV6-1, with TRBD2 as a possible D gene (5 bases). CDR3 length: 15 amino acids. Deletions cut 6 bases from V and 12 bases from J, with 24 bases between. Germline V gene lookup returns CDR1 MNHNS and CDR2 SASEGT. CDR3 sequence: CASSDPPAERARQFF. The CDR3 region has the DNA TGTGCCAGCAGCGACCCTCCCGCAGAGAGGGCTAGGCAGTTCTTC.